Listed below are T cell receptor beta chains from one sample, sequenced in a study of control samples from healthy donors and cancer patients. Produced via immunoSEQ multiplex PCR; TCRdb's table is partial and in-frame only. The table records tens of thousands of clones, 90% to 95% of them present only once. The source material was PBMCs. These receptors all stem from a man aged 25 to 40 with colorectal cancer. Both conserved end residues are part of each CDR3. Fields, in order: D gene, clone size, J gene, V gene, CDR3 DNA, CDR3 protein. D genes are given only for firm matches. Some rows mark clone size as missing; the rest say once, few, many or name a class of expanded clone.

TRBD1	-	TRBJ1-2	TRBV3-1/TRBV3-2	TGTGCCAGCAGCCAAGATCCTTCACAGGGGGTGAAGTGGGTCGGCTACACCTTC	CASSQDPSQGVKWVGYTF
TRBD1	-	TRBJ2-1	TRBV9	TGTGCCAGCAGCGTAGGCAGGGGGTATGAGCAGTTCTTC	CASSVGRGYEQFF
-	-	TRBJ2-2	TRBV4-2	TGTGCCAGCAGCCAAGACGTCGGGCAGGTCTCGAACACCGGGGAGCTGTTTTTT	CASSQDVGQVSNTGELFF
-	few	TRBJ2-2	TRBV6-1	TGTGCCAGCAGTGAAGATCTCGGCAGGGGTGACGGGGAGCTGTTTTTT	CASSEDLGRGDGELFF
-	-	TRBJ1-5	TRBV6-1	TGTGCCAGCAGTGAACACGACTGGGAACAAGGTCAGCCCCAGCATTTT	CASSEHDWEQGQPQHF
-	-	TRBJ2-2	TRBV30	TGTGCCTGGCGGACGGGAAACACCGGGGAGCTGTTTTTT	CAWRTGNTGELFF
TRBD1	-	TRBJ1-5	TRBV12-5	TGTGCTAGTGGTTTGGGGGCGGACAGGGCGGGTCAGCCCCAGCATTTT	CASGLGADRAGQPQHF
-	few	TRBJ2-7	TRBV4-2	TGTGCCAGCAGCCCTGACCGCTCCTACGAGCAGTACTTC	CASSPDRSYEQYF
-	few	TRBJ1-1	TRBV15	TGTGCCACCAGCAGGGACAGTCTGGACACTGAAGCTTTCTTT	CATSRDSLDTEAFF
-	-	TRBJ1-6	TRBV2	TGTGCCAGCAGTGATGGCGGGACTGTGGGTTCACCCCTCCACTTT	CASSDGGTVGSPLHF
-	-	TRBJ1-1	TRBV4-3	TGCGCCAGCAGCCAAGCCGGCGGGGCGCGGGGTACTGAAGCTTTCTTT	CASSQAGGARGTEAFF
-	-	TRBJ2-3	TRBV9	TGTGCCAGCAGCGTAAACGGGGGAGGCGGGGATACGCAGTATTTT	CASSVNGGGGDTQYF
-	-	TRBJ1-1	TRBV30	TGTGCCGCCAACGGACAGTTTTTTATGAACACTGAAGCTTTCTTT	CAANGQFFMNTEAFF
-	-	TRBJ2-7	TRBV6-5	TGTGCCAGCAGCCGTGCGGACCTACCCTACGAGCAGTACTTC	CASSRADLPYEQYF
TRBD1	-	TRBJ1-1	TRBV5-1	TGCGCCAGCACTGGACAGGTTGGGACTGAAGCTTTCTTT	CASTGQVGTEAFF
TRBD1	-	TRBJ1-2	TRBV11-2	TGTGCCAGCAGCTTAGAATACTGGACAGGGGATGGCTACACCTTC	CASSLEYWTGDGYTF
-	-	TRBJ2-6	TRBV6-5	TGTGCCAGCAGTTACGGGGATTCTGGGGCCAACGTCCTGACTTTC	CASSYGDSGANVLTF
-	-	TRBJ2-3	TRBV9	TGTGCCAGCAGCCACCAGGTAGCGGACCTCACAGATACGCAGTATTTT	CASSHQVADLTDTQYF
-	few	TRBJ1-5	TRBV6-5	TGTGCCAGCAAGGCAGGGAAGGATCAGCCCCAGCATTTT	CASKAGKDQPQHF
-	-	TRBJ2-3	TRBV5-6	TGTGCCAGCAGCTTGGAGGCAAACCCAAGCACAGATACGCAGTATTTT	CASSLEANPSTDTQYF
-	-	TRBJ1-3	TRBV7-8	TGTGCCAGCAGCTTAACCCACACCAATTGGGACACCATATATTTT	CASSLTHTNWDTIYF
TRBD1	once	TRBJ1-3	TRBV4-2	TGTGCCAGCAGCCAAGGGGCCAACAGGGGACGTGGAAACACCATATATTTT	CASSQGANRGRGNTIYF
-	-	TRBJ2-2	TRBV29-1	TGCAGCGTTGATGCAGGAGGGACCGGGGAGCTGTTTTTT	CSVDAGGTGELFF
-	-	TRBJ1-6	TRBV9	TGTGCCAGCAGCGTAGACACGTTTGGTTCACCCCTCCACTTT	CASSVDTFGSPLHF
-	-	TRBJ2-7	TRBV9	TGTGCCAGCAGCGCAACGGGACACCGCTCCTACGAGCAGTACTTC	CASSATGHRSYEQYF
-	-	TRBJ2-7	TRBV27	TGTGCCAGCAGTCATAATTCTCAAGGGATCTACGAGCAGTACTTC	CASSHNSQGIYEQYF
-	-	TRBJ2-7	TRBV5-6	TGTGCCAGCAGCTTGGTCTACGGGGGAATTGCCTACGAGCAGTACTTC	CASSLVYGGIAYEQYF
-	once	TRBJ2-7	TRBV7-9	TGTGCCAGCAGCCCGAAGGGCCCCTACGAGCAGTACTTC	CASSPKGPYEQYF
-	-	TRBJ1-2	TRBV7-2	TGTGCCAGCTACAGCTTAATCTCTCGCACTTATGGCTACACCTTC	CASYSLISRTYGYTF
-	-	TRBJ1-4	TRBV4-3	TGCGCCAGCAGCCAAGAATTCGACTTGACTAATGAAAAACTGTTTTTT	CASSQEFDLTNEKLFF
-	-	TRBJ2-3	TRBV9	TGTGCCAGCACCCAAGGCCGAGGCGATACGCAGTATTTT	CASTQGRGDTQYF
TRBD2	once	TRBJ2-3	TRBV5-4	TGTGCCAGCAGCTGGTGGGCTAGCGGGGGGGCCACAGATACGCAGTATTTT	CASSWWASGGATDTQYF
-	-	TRBJ2-5	TRBV19	TGTGCCAGTAGCCTCACCGGGGAAGAGACCCAGTACTTC	CASSLTGEETQYF
-	-	TRBJ2-1	TRBV7-2	TGTGCCAGCAGCTTAGACCGCGGGGCCCACAATGAGCAGTTCTTC	CASSLDRGAHNEQFF
TRBD1	-	TRBJ1-2	TRBV5-1	TGCGCCAGCAGCTCAGGACAGGGGGATGGCTACACCTTC	CASSSGQGDGYTF
-	-	TRBJ2-3	TRBV12-3/TRBV12-4	TGTGCCAGCAGTTCCGATCCTAATACGCAGTATTTT	CASSSDPNTQYF
-	-	TRBJ2-3	TRBV6-5	TGTGCCAGCAGCTCGGATGCGGATACGCAGTATTTT	CASSSDADTQYF
TRBD1	once	TRBJ1-6	TRBV7-9	TGTGCCAGCAGCTCCTACAGGGGGCGGGCCGGGTCACCCCTCCACTTT	CASSSYRGRAGSPLHF
TRBD1	-	TRBJ2-7	TRBV6-5	TGTGCCAGCAGCTCTACCTGGGACAGGGGATACGAGCAGTACTTC	CASSSTWDRGYEQYF
-	-	TRBJ2-2	TRBV27	TGTGCCAGCTATACACCAAGGGGTCCCGGGGAGCTGTTTTTT	CASYTPRGPGELFF
-	-	TRBJ2-5	TRBV12-2	TGTGCAAGCCCACTTATTGGATCGGAGACCCAGTACTTC	CASPLIGSETQYF
TRBD2	-	TRBJ2-3	TRBV5-8	TGTGCCAGCAGCTTGCGGGGGGGCCTGGGAGATACGCAGTATTTT	CASSLRGGLGDTQYF
TRBD2	-	TRBJ2-1	TRBV4-1	TGCGCCAGCAGACGACTAGCGGGGTGGAATGAGCAGTTCTTC	CASRRLAGWNEQFF
-	-	TRBJ1-5	TRBV6-5	TGTGCCAGCAGTTCCGATCCGGGACGCCGGGATCAGCCCCAGCATTTT	CASSSDPGRRDQPQHF
-	-	TRBJ1-1	TRBV5-1	TGCGCCAGCAGCTTTCAGTCGCTCGAGAACACTGAAGCTTTCTTT	CASSFQSLENTEAFF
-	-	TRBJ2-7	TRBV3-1/TRBV3-2	TGTGCCAGCAGCCAAGATCGAGGGGGGCCCCGAGAGCAGTACTTC	CASSQDRGGPREQYF
TRBD2	-	TRBJ2-3	TRBV11-2	TGTGCCAGCAGCTCCTGGACTAGCGGGGGATTTGATACGCAGTATTTT	CASSSWTSGGFDTQYF
-	-	TRBJ2-5	TRBV5-1	TGCGCCAGCAGCTTGGGTCCAGAGACCCAGTACTTC	CASSLGPETQYF
TRBD1	-	TRBJ1-2	TRBV6-5	TGTGCCAGCAGTTCGCTCAGAGACAGGGGTAGGATTGGCTACACCTTC	CASSSLRDRGRIGYTF